The clone carrying this T cell receptor beta chain was counted between two and nine times. Its matching antigen is unknown. The data belong to a study of T cells after yellow fever vaccination. Study findings and constraints: Among primary-vaccination clones, most reappeared after the booster, at approximately 97% for CD4 and under 90% for CD8. Some clonotypes were seen in both the CD4 and the CD8 compartments. These made up a small share and likely arose from convergent recombination. Secondary responses were weaker yet peaked faster, day 5 versus 15.

The CDR3 is 15 amino acids. The germline CDR1 and CDR2 sequences are SGHTA and FQGNSA. The V gene end was trimmed by 5 bases and the J gene end by 10 bases; junction bases not matched to a gene: 12. TCR cDNA was made by 5'RACE template switching, adding a universal primer site and UMIs. TCRdb redid the calling of the 5' RACE reads with MiXCR, one entry per CDR3 protein. The table lists some 670,000 distinct CDR3 sequences, about 12% of them singletons. The receptor was isolated from a man aged 25-45 years who received the YFV17D yellow fever vaccine. Sequenced here: PBMCs, sampled on the day of the yellow fever booster vaccination. V usage is TRBV7-2 and J usage is TRBJ2-2, with 8 positions matching TRBD2. The CDR3 loop reads CASSLISGKVAELFF. The CDR3 DNA is TGTGCCAGCAGCCTGATTAGCGGGAAGGTCGCGGAGCTGTTTTTT.